This T cell receptor beta chain was found in a study of blood T cell repertoires in COVID-19. Study-level background: COVID-19 samples from acute and convalescent phases originated in the United States, Italy and Spain. PBMCs, B-cell-depleted T cells, or T cells provided the cDNA or gDNA that made up the material.

With V trimmed by 0 bases and J by 4 bases, 5 bases remained unmatched. Germline V gene sequence: CDR1 MNHNS, CDR2 SASEGT. There are 15 residues in the CDR3. As originally analysed: Amplification with reference gene primers provided the estimates of nucleated cell counts. The method was immunoSEQ multiplex PCR; TCRdb's version includes in-frame clones alone and lacks a portion of them. V, J and clone size derive from that table, while D and trimming were established from the DNA sequence. The sample has 210,000 or so clones; 86% are singletons. This chain links TRBV6-1 with TRBJ1-2; TRBD1 aligns across 7 bases. This TCR derives from a woman in her forties or fifties with acute or convalescent COVID-19. Sequenced: peripheral blood. CDR3 nucleotides: TGTGCCAGCAGTGAAGCTAACAGGGGTGGCTATGGCTACACCTTC. Amino acid sequence: CASSEANRGGYGYTF.